One sample yielded the 25 T cell receptor beta chains listed below, sequenced in a study of human T cells and chemical hapten exposure. TCRdb processed the RACE reads anew with MiXCR; each CDR3 protein has one entry. The sample lists over 100,000 distinct CDR3 sequences, roughly a tenth seen once, with approximately 3% in the top ten. Time point denoted: patch test 2, 6 weeks after DPC sensitization. Treatment specified: therapeutic diphenylcyclopropenone sensitization with weekly scalp DPC. The sequencing used whole blood, collected in connection with sensitization to the hapten diphenylcyclopropenone (DPC). All receptors derive from a woman aged 35 to 49 with alopecia areata. Some clones in this sample may be carry-over from other donors' samples.

This clonotype was detected a few times. V is TRBV6-5 and J is TRBJ1-1; 8 bases line up with TRBD1. This CDR3 comprises 16 residues. Germline CDR1 reads MNHEY; CDR2 reads SVGAGI. Unmatched junction bases numbered 5, after V lost 0 bases and J lost 2 bases. This CDR3 reads CASSYSRGQVNTEAFF. The CDR3 coding sequence is TGTGCCAGCAGTTACTCGAGGGGACAGGTAAACACTGAAGCTTTCTTT.

The rearrangement uses TRBV2 and TRBJ1-1, with 7 bases identical to TRBD1. The CDR3 runs 15 residues. Trimming at V came to 6 bases and at J to 1 base, leaving 8 bases not matched to a gene. Germline V gives CDR1 SNHLY, CDR2 FYNNEI. As DNA, the CDR3 is TGTGCCAGCAGAGAGACAGGGATCCGGAACACTGAAGCTTTCTTT. As protein: CASRETGIRNTEAFF. The variable domain in full, completed from reference TRBV2 and TRBJ1-1, reads EPEVTQTPSHQVTQMGQEVILRCVPISNHLYFYWYRQILGQKVEFLVSFYNNEISEKSEIFDDQFSVERPDGSNFTLKIRSTKLEDSAMYFCASRETGIRNTEAFFGQGTRLTVV.

This clonotype showed up many times. The chain recombines TRBV29-1 with TRBJ1-2, with unresolved D. V gave up 5 bases and J gave up 4 bases, with 17 bases separating them. Germline V gene sequence: CDR1 SQVTM, CDR2 ANQGSEA. CDR3 length: 14 amino acids. CDR3 sequence reads: CSVSPAYVLYGYTF. In DNA form, the CDR3 reads TGCAGCGTTTCCCCTGCGTACGTCCTCTATGGCTACACCTTC. Combining the CDR3 with reference TRBV29-1 and TRBJ1-2 gives the whole variable domain SAVISQKPSRDICQRGTSLTIQCQVDSQVTMMFWYRQQPGQSLTLIATANQGSEATYESGFVIDKFPISRPNLTFSTLTVSNMSPEDSSIYLCSVSPAYVLYGYTFGSGTRLTVV.

The chain uses TRBV7-2 and TRBJ1-2, with TRBD1 matching 9 bases. CDR1 and CDR2 from the germline V gene are SGHTA and FQGNSA. Trimming removed 3 bases from V and 5 bases from J; junction bases left unmatched: 7. This CDR3 has 15 amino acids. The CDR3 DNA reads TGTGCCAGCAGCTTCGGGACAGGGTGGGTGTATGGCTACACCTTC. Protein product: CASSFGTGWVYGYTF.

The DNA for the CDR3 is TGCGCCAGCAGCTTCAATTCTAAGGAGGGCTACACCTTC. The encoded protein is CASSFNSKEGYTF. The chain couples TRBV5-1 to TRBJ1-2; D gene uncertain. CDR1 and CDR2 (germline): SGHRS, YFSETQ. V was clipped by 2 bases and J by 8 bases, with 13 bases between them. This CDR3 contains 13 residues. The full variable domain, completed using reference TRBV5-1 and TRBJ1-2, is KAGVTQTPRYLIKTRGQQVTLSCSPISGHRSVSWYQQTPGQGLQFLFEYFSETQRNKGNFPGRFSGRQFSNSRSEMNVSTLELGDSALYLCASSFNSKEGYTFGSGTRLTVV.

This clonotype was detected ten times or more. This sequence joins TRBV6-5 and TRBJ1-1; weak D call: TRBD1 (5 bases). V was shortened by 0 bases and J by 4 bases, with 12 bases between the two germline ends. CDR1 and CDR2 (germline): MNHEY, SVGAGI. CDR3 length equals 15 residues. CDR3 in amino acids: CASSYSSWGSTEAFF. The DNA for the CDR3 is TGTGCCAGCAGTTACTCGAGTTGGGGGAGCACTGAAGCTTTCTTT.

Ten or more counts support this clonotype. The chain recombines TRBV27 with TRBJ1-2, with D possibly TRBD1 on 5 matching bases. CDR1 and CDR2 (germline): MNHEY, SMNVEV (reference sequence). V shed 3 bases and J shed 6 bases, with 14 bases lying between them. This CDR3 comprises 14 residues. The DNA for the CDR3 is TGTGCCAGCAGTTTTCAACACGACAGCAATGGCTACACCTTC. It yields the protein CASSFQHDSNGYTF.

As to this clonotype: The junction shows a germline mismatch at one end, possibly a read error. This chain connects TRBV11-2 to TRBJ2-6; perhaps TRBD1 as D (5 bases). From germline, CDR1 is SGHAT and CDR2 FQNNGV. This CDR3 comprises 17 residues. CDR3 DNA: TGTGCCAGCAGCTCCAGAGGTCCAGGGTCTGGGACCAACGTCCTGACTTTC. This gives the protein CASSSRGPGSGTNVLTF. Using reference TRBV11-2 and TRBJ2-6 for the parts outside the CDR3, the full variable domain is EAGVAQSPRYKIIEKRQSVAFWCNPISGHATLYWYQQILGQGPKLLIQFQNNGVVDDSQLPKDRFSAERLKGVDSTLKIQPAKLEDSAVYLCASSSRGPGSGTNVLTFGAGSRLTVL.

The genes are TRBV25-1 and TRBJ2-2; unclear D gene. The CDR3 is made up of 14 amino acids. Germline V gene data show CDR1 as MGHDK and CDR2 as SYGVNS. The V end was cut by 9 bases, the J end by 8 bases, with 19 bases between. CDR3 sequence reads: CASGRKVGSGELFF. In DNA form, the CDR3 reads TGTGCCAGTGGTAGAAAGGTTGGGTCTGGGGAGCTGTTTTTT.

The rearrangement links TRBV18 to TRBJ1-2; TRBD1 matches at 7 bases. The trim removed 2 bases at V and 8 bases at J, leaving 14 bases unmatched. This CDR3 contains 16 residues. Germline values: CDR1 KGHSH, CDR2 LQKENI. The CDR3 region is CASSPTGTANPGGYTF. CDR3 nucleotide sequence: TGTGCCAGCTCACCAACCGGGACAGCAAACCCCGGGGGCTACACCTTC.

This clonotype was found many times. V usage is TRBV7-2 and J usage is TRBJ2-5, with D unclear. Trimming took off 5 bases at V and 1 base at J, with 14 bases between the two ends. Germline CDR1 and CDR2: SGHTA and FQGNSA. CDR3 size: 15 residues. CDR3 amino acids: CASSASLTFQETQYF. In DNA form, the CDR3 reads TGTGCCAGCAGCGCTTCGCTTACGTTCCAAGAGACCCAGTACTTC.

This clonotype showed up just a few times. This rearrangement joins TRBV4-3 to TRBJ2-1, with 8 bases that match TRBD2. The germline V gene encodes CDR1 LGHNA and CDR2 YSLEER. The CDR3 spans 17 residues. Losses at the gene ends were 0 bases for V and 10 bases for J; bases not matched to a gene: 14. Here the CDR3 DNA reads TGCGCCAGCAGCCAAGATTGGATGCCAAGCGGGGGCCTCGAGCAGTTCTTC. This gives the protein CASSQDWMPSGGLEQFF.

The J gene is TRBJ1-1, the V gene TRBV4-1, with D perhaps TRBD1 (5 bases). From germline, CDR1 is MGHRA and CDR2 YSYEKL. The V end was cut by 6 bases, the J end by 8 bases, with 16 bases between. There are 13 residues in the CDR3. CDR3 DNA sequence: TGCGCCAGCAGTCTGGACTCGGGGCGAGAAGCTTTCTTT. Its protein product is CASSLDSGREAFF.

This clonotype was observed a few times. CDR3 DNA: TGCAGCGTTGATCCCGGGCCTTTCCCGAGGCAGACCCAGTACTTC. This sequence encodes CSVDPGPFPRQTQYF. V and J are TRBV29-1 and TRBJ2-5; D not resolved. The CDR3 contains 15 residues. Per germline, CDR1 SQVTM and CDR2 ANQGSEA. The V end lost 3 bases, the J end lost 6 bases, and 20 bases lay between the germline ends.

This clonotype was picked up a small number of times. CDR3 DNA: TGTGCCAGCAGCTCGGGGGGATCAACTGAAGCTTTCTTT. Its protein product is CASSSGGSTEAFF. V and J are TRBV7-9 and TRBJ1-1, with D maybe TRBD1 (5 bases). Per the germline V gene, CDR1 is SEHNR and CDR2 is FQNEAQ (reference sequence). CDR3 length equals 13 residues. V was trimmed by 4 bases and J by 5 bases, leaving 11 bases between them.

This clonotype was found a few times. The J gene is TRBJ2-2, the V gene TRBV5-1, with D possibly being TRBD2 (5 bases). V was clipped by 4 bases and J by 5 bases, with 12 bases between them. CDR1 is SGHRS, CDR2 YFSETQ, per germline. The CDR3 runs to 14 residues. CDR3 region: CASSQYPGTGELFF. The DNA of the CDR3 is TGCGCCAGCAGCCAATATCCGGGGACCGGGGAGCTGTTTTTT.

This chain links TRBV5-6 with TRBJ1-5; the D gene is possibly TRBD1 (5 bases). V lost 2 bases, J lost 3 bases, and 9 bases lay in between. From germline, CDR1 is SGHDT and CDR2 YYEEEE. The CDR3 contains 14 residues. The CDR3 loop is CASSFGGANQPQHF. The DNA of the CDR3 is TGTGCCAGCAGCTTTGGAGGGGCCAATCAGCCCCAGCATTTT.

In this sample, this clonotype turned up many times. The genes are TRBV4-2 and TRBJ1-6, with D unclear. The CDR3 length is 13 residues. The V gene's germline CDR1 is LGHNA and CDR2 YNFKEQ. Trimming shortened V by 0 bases and J by 16 bases, and 13 bases separated the two germline ends. The DNA for the CDR3 is TGTGCCAGCAGCCAAGATATAACCCAACCTCTCCACTTT. Translation: CASSQDITQPLHF.

This clonotype was counted many times. The V and J genes are TRBV4-3 and TRBJ2-3; TRBD2 aligns across 8 bases. V shed 4 bases and J 5 bases; nucleotides not matched to a gene: 8. The CDR3 covers 15 residues. Per the germline V gene, CDR1 is LGHNA and CDR2 is YSLEER. CDR3 coding DNA: TGCGCCAGCAGCCGTAACAGCGCGGGGGGAGATACGCAGTATTTT. It codes for CASSRNSAGGDTQYF.

This clonotype was observed at least ten times. The chain has TRBV6-1 and TRBJ2-2; D not certain. V lost 5 bases, J lost 4 bases, and 14 bases lay in between. CDR1 is MNHNS, CDR2 SASEGT, per germline. This CDR3 contains 15 residues. This CDR3 is CASSQRTKSTGELFF. The CDR3 DNA follows: TGTGCCAGCAGTCAACGGACGAAATCCACCGGGGAGCTGTTTTTT.

The genes are TRBV20-1 and TRBJ1-1; D gene unclear. This CDR3 region has 14 residues. Germline V gene sequence: CDR1 DFQATT, CDR2 SNEGSKA (reference sequence). Trimming took 5 bases from V and 3 from J, leaving 16 bases between them. The CDR3 reads CSASAGSWDTEAFF. The CDR3 nucleotides read TGCAGTGCTTCAGCAGGTTCCTGGGACACTGAAGCTTTCTTT.

J is TRBJ2-7 and V is TRBV14; 7 nucleotides line up with TRBD2. Per germline, CDR1 SGHDN and CDR2 FVKESK. The CDR3 is 14 amino acids. V lost 4 bases and J lost 6; bases outside the gene matches: 9. CDR3 bases: TGTGCCAGCAGCCCCCGGGCGGGGGTGGCCGAGCAGTACTTC. Its translation is CASSPRAGVAEQYF.

This clonotype was seen a few times. The rearrangement links TRBV20-1 to TRBJ2-1, with TRBD2 matching over 10 bases. The J segment lost 9 bases and the V segment lost 6 bases, leaving 14 bases of the junction unmatched. The CDR3 consists of 15 residues. Germline V gives CDR1 DFQATT, CDR2 SNEGSKA (reference sequence). This CDR3 reads CSALTAGGPRSEQFF. The CDR3, as DNA: TGCAGTGCCCTCACAGCGGGGGGGCCGCGCAGTGAGCAGTTCTTC.

The chain couples TRBV29-1 to TRBJ1-1, with TRBD1 matching over 7 bases. Unmatched junction bases numbered 8, after V lost 7 bases and J lost 3 bases. The CDR3 consists of 13 residues. Germline-derived CDR1 and CDR2 are SQVTM and ANQGSEA. CDR3 amino acids: CSARDSLHTEAFF. The CDR3 DNA reads as TGCAGCGCTCGGGACAGTTTGCACACTGAAGCTTTCTTT. The entire variable domain, with the rest obtained from reference TRBV29-1 and TRBJ1-1, is as follows: SAVISQKPSRDICQRGTSLTIQCQVDSQVTMMFWYRQQPGQSLTLIATANQGSEATYESGFVIDKFPISRPNLTFSTLTVSNMSPEDSSIYLCSARDSLHTEAFFGQGTRLTVV.

There are many counts of this clonotype. The rearrangement links TRBV5-1 to TRBJ1-2; D is possibly TRBD1 (5 bases). The germline CDR1 and CDR2 sequences are SGHRS and YFSETQ. The ends were cut back, 4 bases at V and 4 bases at J, with 17 bases in the middle. CDR3 length: 15 residues. The CDR3 DNA reads TGCGCCAGCAGCGTGCGGCAGGGTCAGCTCTATGGCTACACCTTC. Translated, it gives CASSVRQGQLYGYTF.